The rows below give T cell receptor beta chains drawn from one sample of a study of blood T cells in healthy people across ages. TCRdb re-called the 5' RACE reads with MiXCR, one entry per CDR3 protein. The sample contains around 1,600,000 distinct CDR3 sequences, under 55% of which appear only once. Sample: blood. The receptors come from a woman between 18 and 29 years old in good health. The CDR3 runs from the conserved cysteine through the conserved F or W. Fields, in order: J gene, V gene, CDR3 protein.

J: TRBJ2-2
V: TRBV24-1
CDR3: CATSDVVTTEMFEGGELFF

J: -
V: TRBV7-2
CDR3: CACSLALFGGNEQYF

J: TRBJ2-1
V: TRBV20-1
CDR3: CSARSPRLAGSYNEQFF

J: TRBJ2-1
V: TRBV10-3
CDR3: CAISENFGAAPSGRSYEQFF

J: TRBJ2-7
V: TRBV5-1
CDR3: CTSSFPRGTSGLSYEQYF

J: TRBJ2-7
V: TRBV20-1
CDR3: CSARDGGGRVYEQYF

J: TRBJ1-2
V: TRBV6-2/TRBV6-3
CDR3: CASSNSGTNYGYTF

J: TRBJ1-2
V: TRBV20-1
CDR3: CSARRDRSNYGYTF

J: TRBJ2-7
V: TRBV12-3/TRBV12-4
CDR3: CASSAWTGPDVDEQYF

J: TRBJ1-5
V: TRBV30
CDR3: CAWTPGLGDQPQHF

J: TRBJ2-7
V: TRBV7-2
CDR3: CASSLDVGHPEQYF

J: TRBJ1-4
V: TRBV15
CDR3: CATSRDPGTEEKLFF

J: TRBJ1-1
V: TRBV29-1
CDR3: CSVVIGEAFF

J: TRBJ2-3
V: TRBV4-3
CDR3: CASSPDESPDTQYF

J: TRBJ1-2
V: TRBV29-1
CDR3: CSVEDRPYDYTF

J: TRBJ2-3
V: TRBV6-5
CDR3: CASSDSVRADTQYF

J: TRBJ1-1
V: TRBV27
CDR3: CASSYQSSHTEAFF

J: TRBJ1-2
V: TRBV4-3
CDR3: CASSQVNGGNGYTF

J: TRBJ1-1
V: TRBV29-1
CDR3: CSVSHPTLNTEAFF

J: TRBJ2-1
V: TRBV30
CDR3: CAWSPIRVAGGYNEQFF

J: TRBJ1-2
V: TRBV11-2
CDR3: CASNPGTGVISGYGYTF

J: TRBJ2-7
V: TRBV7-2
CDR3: CASSMSTDYEQYF

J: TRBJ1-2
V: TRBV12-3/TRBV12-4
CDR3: CASRLTGRHGGYTF

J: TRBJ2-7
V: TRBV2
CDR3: CASSENPSGDSYEQYF

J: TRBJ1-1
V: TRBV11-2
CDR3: CASSLVPAGYNTEAFF

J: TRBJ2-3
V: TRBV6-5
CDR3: CASSFGATDTQYF

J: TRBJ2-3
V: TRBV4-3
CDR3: CASSQDHSPDTQYF

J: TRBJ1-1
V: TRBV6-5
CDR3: CASRRGQGADAEAFF

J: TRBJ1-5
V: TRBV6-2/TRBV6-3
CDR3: CASSNHRDNQPQHF

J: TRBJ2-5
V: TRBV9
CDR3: CASSTHGDRGRETQYF

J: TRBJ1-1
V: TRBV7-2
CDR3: CASSPQVQGGTEAFF

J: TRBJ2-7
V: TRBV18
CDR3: CASSPFSGSYNEQYF

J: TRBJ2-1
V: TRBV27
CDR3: CASISGTSGYNEQFF

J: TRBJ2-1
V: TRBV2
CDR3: CASSPFLVNSYNEQFF

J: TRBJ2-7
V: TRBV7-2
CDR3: CASRKRGQMYEQYF

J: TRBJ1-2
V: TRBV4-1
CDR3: CASSQEGIGPGGYTF

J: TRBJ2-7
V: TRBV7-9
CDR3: CASSLALETVSYEQYF

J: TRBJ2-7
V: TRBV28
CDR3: CASMGRHRYEQYF

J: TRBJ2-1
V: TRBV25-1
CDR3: CASSEYYPVVEDNEQFF

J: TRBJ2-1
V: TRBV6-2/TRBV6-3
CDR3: CASSPYLAGAYNEQFF

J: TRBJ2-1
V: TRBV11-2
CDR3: CAGSLDTFNEQFF

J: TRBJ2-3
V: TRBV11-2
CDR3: CASSSLIRTDTQYF

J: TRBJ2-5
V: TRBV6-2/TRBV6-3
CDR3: CASSYSAGEYQETQYF

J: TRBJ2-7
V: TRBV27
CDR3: CASTPNRDTGSYEQYF

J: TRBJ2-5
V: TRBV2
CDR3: CASSPFTGQYF

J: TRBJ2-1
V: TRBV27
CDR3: CASSPYRVRKDEQFF

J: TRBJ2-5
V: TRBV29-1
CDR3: CSVDPGLAEETQYF

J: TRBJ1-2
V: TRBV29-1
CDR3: CSAGGGQNYGYTF

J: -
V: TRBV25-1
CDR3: CASSDSRTGSYNEQYF

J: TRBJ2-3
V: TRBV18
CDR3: CASSPDREATDTQYF

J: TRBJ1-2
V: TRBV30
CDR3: CTWSVRRDGYTF

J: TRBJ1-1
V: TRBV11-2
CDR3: CASSLGTGRVRNTEAFF

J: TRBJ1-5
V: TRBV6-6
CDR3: CASSYSAGGQPQHF

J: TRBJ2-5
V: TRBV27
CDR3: CASSLVLAHDEQYF

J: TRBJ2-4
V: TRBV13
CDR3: CASSQRRRGLDIQYF

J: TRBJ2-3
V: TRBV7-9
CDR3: CASSLALAGALSTDTQYF

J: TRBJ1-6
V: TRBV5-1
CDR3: CASSLAGSTYNSPLHF